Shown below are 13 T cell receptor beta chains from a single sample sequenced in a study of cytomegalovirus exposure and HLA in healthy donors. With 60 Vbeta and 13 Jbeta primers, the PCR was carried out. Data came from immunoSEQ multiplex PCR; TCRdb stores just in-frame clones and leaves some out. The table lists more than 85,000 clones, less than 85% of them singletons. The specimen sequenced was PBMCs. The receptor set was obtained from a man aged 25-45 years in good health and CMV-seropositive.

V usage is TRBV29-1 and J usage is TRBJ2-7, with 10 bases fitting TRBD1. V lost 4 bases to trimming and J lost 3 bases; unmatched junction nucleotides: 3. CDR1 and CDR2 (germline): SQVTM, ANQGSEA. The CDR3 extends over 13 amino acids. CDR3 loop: CSVARTGGYEQYF. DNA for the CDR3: TGCAGCGTTGCTAGGACAGGGGGCTACGAGCAGTACTTC.

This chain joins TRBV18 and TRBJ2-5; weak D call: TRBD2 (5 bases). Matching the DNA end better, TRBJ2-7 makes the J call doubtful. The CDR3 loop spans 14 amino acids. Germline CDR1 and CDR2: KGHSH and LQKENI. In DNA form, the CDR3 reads TGTGCCAGCGTTCTTGCGGGCGGCGACTACGAGCAGTACTTC. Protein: CASVLAGGDYEQYF.

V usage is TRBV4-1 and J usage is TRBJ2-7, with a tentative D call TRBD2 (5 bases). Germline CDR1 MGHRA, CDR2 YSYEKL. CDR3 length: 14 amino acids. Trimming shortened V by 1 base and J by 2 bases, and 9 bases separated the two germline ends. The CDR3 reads CASSQGGKAYEQYF. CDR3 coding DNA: TGCGCCAGCAGCCAAGGAGGGAAAGCCTACGAGCAGTACTTC.

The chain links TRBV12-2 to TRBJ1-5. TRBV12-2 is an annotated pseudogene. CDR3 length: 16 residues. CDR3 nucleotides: TGTGCAAGATCCCCGGGGGGAGATAGCACAAATCAGCCCCAGCATTTT. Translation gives CARSPGGDSTNQPQHF.

CDR3 protein: CASSLDPGEQYF. The CDR3 region has the DNA TGTGCCAGCAGCTTAGACCCAGGCGAGCAGTACTTC. The rearrangement uses TRBV11-2 and TRBJ2-7; D gene uncertain. The germline V gene encodes CDR1 SGHAT and CDR2 FQNNGV. The CDR3 sequence is 12 residues long. Trimming cost V 0 bases and J 6 bases, with 6 bases left between them.

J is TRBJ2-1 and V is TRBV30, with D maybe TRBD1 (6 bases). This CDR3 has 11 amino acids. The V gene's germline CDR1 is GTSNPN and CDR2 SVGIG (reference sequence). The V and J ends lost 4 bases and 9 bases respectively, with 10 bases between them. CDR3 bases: TGTGCCTGGAATTACAGGGCTGAGCAGTTCTTC. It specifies CAWNYRAEQFF. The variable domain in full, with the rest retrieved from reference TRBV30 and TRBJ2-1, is SQTIHQWPATLVQPVGSPLSLECTVEGTSNPNLYWYRQAAGRGLQLLFYSVGIGQISSEVPQNLSASRPQDRQFILSSKKLLLSDSGFYLCAWNYRAEQFFGPGTRLTVL.

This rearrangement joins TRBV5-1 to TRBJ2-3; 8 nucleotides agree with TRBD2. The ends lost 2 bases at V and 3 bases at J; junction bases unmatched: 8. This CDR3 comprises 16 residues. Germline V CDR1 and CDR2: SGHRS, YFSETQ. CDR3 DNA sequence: TGCGCCAGCAGCTTCGCGGGGGGTAGTCGGACAGATACGCAGTATTTT. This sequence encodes CASSFAGGSRTDTQYF.

The CDR3 DNA reads as TGTGCCACTGACAGGGTCGGCACAGATACGCAGTATTTT. It yields the protein CATDRVGTDTQYF. This sequence joins TRBV25-1 and TRBJ2-3; TRBD1 matches at 7 bases. Germline-derived CDR1 and CDR2 are MGHDK and SYGVNS. Trimming at V came to 10 bases and at J to 1 base, leaving 5 bases not matched to a gene. This CDR3 comprises 13 residues. Based on the CDR3 plus reference TRBV25-1 and TRBJ2-3, the full variable domain is EADIYQTPRYLVIGTGKKITLECSQTMGHDKMYWYQQDPGMELHLIHYSYGVNSTEKGDLSSESTVSRIRTEHFPLTLESARPSHTSQYLCATDRVGTDTQYFGPGTRLTVL.

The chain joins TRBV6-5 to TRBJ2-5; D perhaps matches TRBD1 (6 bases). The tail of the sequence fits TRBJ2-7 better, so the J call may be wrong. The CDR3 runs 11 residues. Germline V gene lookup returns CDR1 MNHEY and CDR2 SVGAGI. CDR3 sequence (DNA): TGTGCCACAGGGGTGCTCTACGAGCAGTACTTC. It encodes CATGVLYEQYF.

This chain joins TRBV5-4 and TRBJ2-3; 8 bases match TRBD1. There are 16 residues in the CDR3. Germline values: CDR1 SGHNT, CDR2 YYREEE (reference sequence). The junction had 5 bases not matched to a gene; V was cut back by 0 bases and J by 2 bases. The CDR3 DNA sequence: TGTGCCAGCAGCTTGGTGGGACAGGAGAACACAGATACGCAGTATTTT. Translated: CASSLVGQENTDTQYF.

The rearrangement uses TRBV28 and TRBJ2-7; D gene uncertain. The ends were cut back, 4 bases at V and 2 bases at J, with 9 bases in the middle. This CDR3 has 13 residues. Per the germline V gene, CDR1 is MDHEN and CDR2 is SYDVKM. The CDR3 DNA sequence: TGTGCCAGCAGTTACCAGACTCCCTACGAGCAGTACTTC. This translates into CASSYQTPYEQYF.

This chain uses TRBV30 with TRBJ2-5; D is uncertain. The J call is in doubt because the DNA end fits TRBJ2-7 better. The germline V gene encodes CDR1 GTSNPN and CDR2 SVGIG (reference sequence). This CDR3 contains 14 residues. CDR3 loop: CAWTGSESSYEQYF. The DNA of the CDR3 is TGTGCCTGGACGGGTTCTGAATCCTCCTACGAGCAGTACTTC.

The CDR3 DNA sequence: TGTGCCAGCAGTGAAGAGTCAGCGCGTTGGACTAATGAAAAACTGTTTTTT. Protein sequence: CASSEESARWTNEKLFF. The chain combines TRBV6-1 with TRBJ1-4; D unclear. Trimming removed 1 base at V and 2 bases at J, with 14 bases between. Per germline, CDR1 MNHNS and CDR2 SASEGT. CDR3 length: 17 residues.